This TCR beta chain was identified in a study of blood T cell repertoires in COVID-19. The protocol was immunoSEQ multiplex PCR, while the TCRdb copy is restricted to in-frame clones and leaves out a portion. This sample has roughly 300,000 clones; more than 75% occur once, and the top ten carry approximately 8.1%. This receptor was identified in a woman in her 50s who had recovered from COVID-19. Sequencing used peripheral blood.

DNA for the CDR3: TGTGCCAGCAGCTTGGTCGGGGAACACACTGAAGCTTTCTTT. It yields the protein CASSLVGEHTEAFF. This chain links TRBV21-1 with TRBJ1-1. TRBV21-1 is flagged as a pseudogene. The CDR3 has 14 amino acids.